What follows are 8 T cell receptor beta chains derived from one specimen sequenced in a study of shared clonotypes between healthy human individuals. Naive CD8 populations comprised CD45RO-negative cells positively selected for CCR7, excluding terminally differentiated effector memory CD45RA+ cells. Sequencing was performed with immunoSEQ multiplex PCR; in TCRdb, only in-frame clones are kept and a portion is missing. The sample includes 550,000 to 600,000 clones, 95% to 98% of them seen just once. Sequencing was carried out using naive CD8+ T cells sorted from blood. These receptor sequences come from a man aged 25-45 years in good health.

CDR3 sequence: CASSYSDHNSEQYF. The CDR3 coding sequence is TGTGCCAGCAGTTACTCGGACCACAACTCCGAGCAGTACTTC. The chain carries TRBV6-5 and TRBJ2-7; D is ambiguous. V dropped 0 bases and J dropped 6 bases, with 12 bases sitting between them. This CDR3 contains 14 residues. Germline CDR1 and CDR2: MNHEY and SVGAGI.

The gene calls are TRBV11-3 and TRBJ2-7; 7 bases are shared with TRBD1. CDR1 SGHNT and CDR2 YENEEA come from the germline V gene. CDR3 size: 16 residues. The V segment lost 5 bases and the J segment 1 base; nucleotides outside the gene matches: 11. As DNA, the CDR3 is TGTGCCAGCAGCCAACCCGCACAGGGGTTATCCTACGAGCAGTACTTC. This codes for CASSQPAQGLSYEQYF.

The chain employs TRBV6-5 and TRBJ2-7, with 13 bases identical to TRBD2. The germline gives CDR1 MNHEY, CDR2 SVGAGI. The CDR3 extends over 16 amino acids. The J segment lost 5 bases and the V segment lost 4 bases, leaving 8 bases of the junction unmatched. The CDR3 coding sequence is TGTGCCAGCAGTTTTGGACTAGCGGGAGTTGTCCACGAGCAGTACTTC. Translating gives CASSFGLAGVVHEQYF.

This chain links TRBV29-1 with TRBJ2-7, with TRBD2 identical over 9 bases. Germline CDR1 and CDR2: SQVTM and ANQGSEA. The CDR3 runs 16 residues. Losses at the gene ends were 0 bases for V and 4 bases for J; bases not matched to a gene: 10. The DNA for the CDR3 is TGCAGCGTTGAAGACGTTAGCGGGAGATTGGGGTACGAGCAGTACTTC. It yields the protein CSVEDVSGRLGYEQYF.

As concerns this clone: Other DNA sequences within the sample encode an identical CDR3. The CDR3 reads CASSLSRLSYEQYF. CDR3 coding DNA: TGTGCCAGCAGTTTATCTCGTCTCTCCTACGAGCAGTACTTC. This chain connects TRBV27 to TRBJ2-7, with D uncertain. There are 14 residues in the CDR3. Germline V lookup: CDR1 MNHEY, CDR2 SMNVEV (reference sequence). The ends were cut back, 0 bases at V and 0 bases at J, with 6 bases in the middle.

The V call is TRBV9, the J call TRBJ2-1, with TRBD2 matching 7 bases. Trimming cost V 1 base and J 8 bases; bases outside gene matches: 9. Germline-derived CDR1 and CDR2 are SGDLS and YYNGEE. The CDR3 runs to 15 residues. The CDR3 region has the DNA TGTGCCAGCAGCGTACTTATGGGAGGGCCGGATGAGCAGTTCTTC. Protein sequence: CASSVLMGGPDEQFF.

J is TRBJ2-6 and V is TRBV5-5; a possible D gene is TRBD1 (5 bases). The CDR3 covers 15 residues. Germline CDR1 reads SGHKS; CDR2 reads YYEKEE (reference sequence). The germline V and J ends were trimmed by 3 bases and 0 bases, with 7 bases remaining between them. This chain's CDR3 is CASSSDSSGANVLTF. As DNA, the CDR3 is TGTGCCAGCAGCTCCGACAGCTCTGGGGCCAACGTCCTGACTTTC. The complete variable domain, with remaining parts taken from reference TRBV5-5 and TRBJ2-6, reads DAGVTQSPTHLIKTRGQQVTLRCSPISGHKSVSWYQQVLGQGPQFIFQYYEKEERGRGNFPDRFSARQFPNYSSELNVNALLLGDSALYLCASSSDSSGANVLTFGAGSRLTVL.

As regards this clone: This specimen includes other DNA sequences encoding the same CDR3. The chain joins TRBV29-1 to TRBJ1-1; no definite D call. Germline V CDR1 and CDR2: SQVTM, ANQGSEA. V dropped 4 bases and J dropped 2 bases, with 5 bases sitting between them. The CDR3 covers 11 residues. DNA for the CDR3: TGCAGCGTTGGAACCAACACTGAAGCTTTCTTT. This codes for CSVGTNTEAFF.